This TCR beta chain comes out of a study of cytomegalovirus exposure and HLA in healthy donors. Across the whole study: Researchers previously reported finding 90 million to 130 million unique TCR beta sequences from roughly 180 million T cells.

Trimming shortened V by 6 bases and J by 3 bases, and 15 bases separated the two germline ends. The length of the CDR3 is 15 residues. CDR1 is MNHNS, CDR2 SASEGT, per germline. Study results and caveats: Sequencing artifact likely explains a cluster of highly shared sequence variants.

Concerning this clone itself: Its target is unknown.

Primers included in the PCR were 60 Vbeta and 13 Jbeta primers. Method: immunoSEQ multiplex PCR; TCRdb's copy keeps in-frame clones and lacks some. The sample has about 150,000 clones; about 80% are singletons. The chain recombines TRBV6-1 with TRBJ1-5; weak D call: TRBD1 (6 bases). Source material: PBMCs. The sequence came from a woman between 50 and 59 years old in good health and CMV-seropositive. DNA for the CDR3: TGTGCCAGCAGCGGCAGGGGAATCGACAATCAGCCCCAGCATTTT. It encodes CASSGRGIDNQPQHF.